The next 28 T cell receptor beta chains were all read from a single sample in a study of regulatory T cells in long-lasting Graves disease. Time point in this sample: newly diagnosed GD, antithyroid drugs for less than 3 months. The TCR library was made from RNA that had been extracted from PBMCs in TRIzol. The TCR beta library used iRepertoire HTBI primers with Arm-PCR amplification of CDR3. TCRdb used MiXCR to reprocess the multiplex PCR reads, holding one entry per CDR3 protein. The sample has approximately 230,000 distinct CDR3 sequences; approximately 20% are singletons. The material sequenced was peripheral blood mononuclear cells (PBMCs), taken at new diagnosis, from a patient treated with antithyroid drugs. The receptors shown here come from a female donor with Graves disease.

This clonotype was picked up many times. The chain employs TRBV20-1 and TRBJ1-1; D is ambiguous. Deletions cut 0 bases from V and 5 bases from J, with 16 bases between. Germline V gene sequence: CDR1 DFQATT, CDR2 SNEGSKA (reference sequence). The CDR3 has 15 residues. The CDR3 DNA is TGCAGTGCTAGAGACCCGACTGCGGGAGTAACTGAAGCTTTCTTT. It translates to CSARDPTAGVTEAFF.

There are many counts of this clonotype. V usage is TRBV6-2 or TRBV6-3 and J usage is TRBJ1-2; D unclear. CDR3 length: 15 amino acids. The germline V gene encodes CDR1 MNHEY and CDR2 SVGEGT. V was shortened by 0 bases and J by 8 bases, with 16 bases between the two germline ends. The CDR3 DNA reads TGTGCCAGCAGTTACTCCCCGTTTCCTGAGCGGGGCTACACCTTC. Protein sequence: CASSYSPFPERGYTF.

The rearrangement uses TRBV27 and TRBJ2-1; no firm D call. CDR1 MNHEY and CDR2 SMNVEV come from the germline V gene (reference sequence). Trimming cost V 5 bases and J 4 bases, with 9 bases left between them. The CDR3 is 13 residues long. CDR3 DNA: TGTGCCAGCAGTCAGACTTCGTACAATGAGCAGTTCTTC. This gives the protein CASSQTSYNEQFF.

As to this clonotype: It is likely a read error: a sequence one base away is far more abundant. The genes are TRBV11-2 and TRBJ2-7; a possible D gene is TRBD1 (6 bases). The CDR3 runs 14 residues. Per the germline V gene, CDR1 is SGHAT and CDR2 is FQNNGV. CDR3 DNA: TGTGCCAGCAGCCGGCCGGGACACTCCCACGAGCAGTACTTC. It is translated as CASSRPGHSHEQYF. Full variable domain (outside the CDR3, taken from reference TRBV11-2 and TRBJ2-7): EAGVAQSPRYKIIEKRQSVAFWCNPISGHATLYWYQQILGQGPKLLIQFQNNGVVDDSQLPKDRFSAERLKGVDSTLKIQPAKLEDSAVYLCASSRPGHSHEQYFGPGTRLTVT.

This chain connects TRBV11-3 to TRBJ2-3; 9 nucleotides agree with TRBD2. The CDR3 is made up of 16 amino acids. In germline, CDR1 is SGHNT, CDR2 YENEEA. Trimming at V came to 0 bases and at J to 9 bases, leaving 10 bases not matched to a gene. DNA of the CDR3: TGTGCCAGCAGCTTAGACGGGCTAGCGGGGCTAGGAACGCAGTATTTT. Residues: CASSLDGLAGLGTQYF.

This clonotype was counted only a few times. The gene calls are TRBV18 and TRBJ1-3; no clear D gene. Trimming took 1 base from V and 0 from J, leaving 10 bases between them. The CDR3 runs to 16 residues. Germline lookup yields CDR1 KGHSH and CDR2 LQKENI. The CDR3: CASSPLPRSSGNTIYF. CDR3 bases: TGTGCCAGCTCACCACTACCGAGGAGCTCTGGAAACACCATATATTTT.

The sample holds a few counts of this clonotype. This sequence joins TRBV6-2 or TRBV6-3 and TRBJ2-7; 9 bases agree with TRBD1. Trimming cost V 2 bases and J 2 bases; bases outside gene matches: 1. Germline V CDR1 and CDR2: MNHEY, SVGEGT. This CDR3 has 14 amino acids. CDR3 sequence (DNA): TGTGCCAGCAGTTACGACAGGGGGGCCTACGAGCAGTACTTC. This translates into CASSYDRGAYEQYF.

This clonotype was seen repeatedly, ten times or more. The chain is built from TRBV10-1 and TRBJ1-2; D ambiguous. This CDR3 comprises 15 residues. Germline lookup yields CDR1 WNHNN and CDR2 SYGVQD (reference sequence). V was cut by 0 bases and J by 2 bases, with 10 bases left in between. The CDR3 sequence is CASSESQVPNYGYTF. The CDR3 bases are TGCGCCAGCAGTGAGTCCCAGGTTCCCAACTATGGCTACACCTTC.

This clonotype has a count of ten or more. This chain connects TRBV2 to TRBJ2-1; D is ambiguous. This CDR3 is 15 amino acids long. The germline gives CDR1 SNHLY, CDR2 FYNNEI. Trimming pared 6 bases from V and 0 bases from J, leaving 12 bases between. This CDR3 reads CASSSASSSYNEQFF. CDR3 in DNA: TGTGCCAGCAGCTCCGCCTCGAGCTCCTACAATGAGCAGTTCTTC.

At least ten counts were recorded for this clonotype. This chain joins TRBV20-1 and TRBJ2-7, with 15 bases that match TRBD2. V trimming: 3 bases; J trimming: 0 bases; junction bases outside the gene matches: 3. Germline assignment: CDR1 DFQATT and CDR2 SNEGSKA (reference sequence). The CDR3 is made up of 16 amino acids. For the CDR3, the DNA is TGCAGTGCTAGGGGACTAGCGGGAGGCCCCTCCTACGAGCAGTACTTC. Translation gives CSARGLAGGPSYEQYF.

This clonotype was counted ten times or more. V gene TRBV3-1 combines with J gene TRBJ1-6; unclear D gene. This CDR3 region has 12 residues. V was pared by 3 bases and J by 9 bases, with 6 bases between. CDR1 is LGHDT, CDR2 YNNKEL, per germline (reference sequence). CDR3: CASSHRGSPLHF. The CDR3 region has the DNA TGTGCCAGCAGCCATCGGGGTTCACCCCTCCACTTT.

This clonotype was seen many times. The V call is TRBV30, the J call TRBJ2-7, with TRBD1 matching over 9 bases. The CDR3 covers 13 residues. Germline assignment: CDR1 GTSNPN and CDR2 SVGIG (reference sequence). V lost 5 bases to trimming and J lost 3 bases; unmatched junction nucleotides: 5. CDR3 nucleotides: TGTGCCTGGTCCGGGACAGGGTACTACGAGCAGTACTTC. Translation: CAWSGTGYYEQYF.

The CDR3 nucleotides are TGTGCCAGCAGCTATAGAATGGCCTACGAGCAGTACTTC. Translating it yields CASSYRMAYEQYF. The chain carries TRBV11-2 and TRBJ2-1; D unclear. The J call may be in error: the DNA end matches TRBJ2-7 better. CDR3 size: 13 residues. In germline, CDR1 is SGHAT, CDR2 FQNNGV.

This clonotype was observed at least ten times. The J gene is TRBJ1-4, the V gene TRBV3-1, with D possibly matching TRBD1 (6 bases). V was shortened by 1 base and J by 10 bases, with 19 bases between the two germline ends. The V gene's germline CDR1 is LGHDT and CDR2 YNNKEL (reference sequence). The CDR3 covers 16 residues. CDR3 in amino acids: CASSQGLGGRPLKLFF. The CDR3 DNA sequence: TGTGCCAGCAGCCAAGGATTGGGGGGGCGCCCCTTAAAACTGTTTTTT.

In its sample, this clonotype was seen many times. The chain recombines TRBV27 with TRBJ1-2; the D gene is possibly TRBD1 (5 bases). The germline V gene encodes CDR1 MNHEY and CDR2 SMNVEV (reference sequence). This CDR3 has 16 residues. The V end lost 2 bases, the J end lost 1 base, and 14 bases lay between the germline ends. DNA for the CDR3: TGTGCCAGCAGTTTAAGCGGGGCCCCGGATAACTATGGCTACACCTTC. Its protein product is CASSLSGAPDNYGYTF.

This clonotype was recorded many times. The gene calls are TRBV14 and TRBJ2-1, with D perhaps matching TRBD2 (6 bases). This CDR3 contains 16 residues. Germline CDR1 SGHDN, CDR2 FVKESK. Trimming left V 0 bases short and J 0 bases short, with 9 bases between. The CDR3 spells CASSQEGRSSYNEQFF. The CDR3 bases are TGTGCCAGCAGCCAAGAAGGGAGGAGCTCCTACAATGAGCAGTTCTTC.

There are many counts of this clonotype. CDR3 coding DNA: TGTGCCATCAGTGCCGGACAGGGGGACGGCTACACCTTC. It encodes CAISAGQGDGYTF. V usage is TRBV10-3 and J usage is TRBJ1-2; 10 bases map to TRBD1. The CDR3 covers 13 residues. Germline CDR1 and CDR2: ENHRY and SYGVKD. The trim removed 4 bases at V and 8 bases at J, leaving 4 bases unmatched.

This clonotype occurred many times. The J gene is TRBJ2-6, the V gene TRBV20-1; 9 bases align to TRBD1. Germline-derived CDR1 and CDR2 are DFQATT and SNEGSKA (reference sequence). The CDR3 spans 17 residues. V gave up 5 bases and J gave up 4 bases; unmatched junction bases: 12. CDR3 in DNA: TGCAGTGCTGCCCGGGACAGGGTGGATTCAGGGGCCAACGTCCTGACTTTC. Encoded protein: CSAARDRVDSGANVLTF.

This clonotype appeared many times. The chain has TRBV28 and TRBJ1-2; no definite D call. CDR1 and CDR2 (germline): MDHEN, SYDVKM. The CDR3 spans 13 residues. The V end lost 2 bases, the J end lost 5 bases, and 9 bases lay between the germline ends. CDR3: CASSLPQDYGYTF. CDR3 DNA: TGTGCCAGCAGTTTACCTCAGGATTATGGCTACACCTTC.

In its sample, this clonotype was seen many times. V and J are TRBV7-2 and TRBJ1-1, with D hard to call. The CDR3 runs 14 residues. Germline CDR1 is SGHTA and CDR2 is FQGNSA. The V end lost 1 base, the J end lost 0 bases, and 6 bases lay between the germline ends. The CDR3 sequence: CASSLGPVNTEAFF. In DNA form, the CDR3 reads TGTGCCAGCAGCTTAGGGCCCGTGAACACTGAAGCTTTCTTT.

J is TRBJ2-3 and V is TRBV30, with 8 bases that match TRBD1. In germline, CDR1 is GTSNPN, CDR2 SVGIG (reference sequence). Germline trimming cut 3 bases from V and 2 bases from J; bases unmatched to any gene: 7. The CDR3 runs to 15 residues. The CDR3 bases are TGTGCCTGGAGGGACTACAGGGGGAACACAGATACGCAGTATTTT. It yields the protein CAWRDYRGNTDTQYF. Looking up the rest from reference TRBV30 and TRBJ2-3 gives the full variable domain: SQTIHQWPATLVQPVGSPLSLECTVEGTSNPNLYWYRQAAGRGLQLLFYSVGIGQISSEVPQNLSASRPQDRQFILSSKKLLLSDSGFYLCAWRDYRGNTDTQYFGPGTRLTVL.

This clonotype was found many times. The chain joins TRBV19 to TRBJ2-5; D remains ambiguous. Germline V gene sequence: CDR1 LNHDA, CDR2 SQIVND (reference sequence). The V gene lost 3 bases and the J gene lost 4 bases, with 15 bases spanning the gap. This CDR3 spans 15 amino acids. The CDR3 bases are TGTGCCAGTAGTATCCAGTCCTCGTCCCCAGAGACCCAGTACTTC. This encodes CASSIQSSSPETQYF.

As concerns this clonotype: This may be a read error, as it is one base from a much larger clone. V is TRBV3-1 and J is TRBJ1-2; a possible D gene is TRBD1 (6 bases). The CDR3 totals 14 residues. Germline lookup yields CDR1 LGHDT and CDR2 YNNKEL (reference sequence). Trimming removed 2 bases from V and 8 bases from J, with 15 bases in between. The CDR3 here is CASSQRTAALGYTF. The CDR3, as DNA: TGTGCCAGCAGCCAAAGGACAGCGGCCTTAGGCTACACCTTC.

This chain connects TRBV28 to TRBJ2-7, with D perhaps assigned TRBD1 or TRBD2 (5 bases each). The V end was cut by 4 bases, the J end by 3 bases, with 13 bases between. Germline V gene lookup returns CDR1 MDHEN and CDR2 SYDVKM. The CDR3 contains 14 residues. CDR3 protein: CASSSQGDSYEQYF. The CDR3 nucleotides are TGTGCCAGCAGTTCTCAGGGAGACAGCTACGAGCAGTACTTC.

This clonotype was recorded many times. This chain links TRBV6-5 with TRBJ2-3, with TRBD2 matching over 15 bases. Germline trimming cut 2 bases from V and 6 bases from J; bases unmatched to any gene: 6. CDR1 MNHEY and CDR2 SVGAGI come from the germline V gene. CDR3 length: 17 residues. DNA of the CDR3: TGTGCCAGCAGTTACAGAACCGGGACTAGCGGGAGGGATACGCAGTATTTT. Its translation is CASSYRTGTSGRDTQYF.

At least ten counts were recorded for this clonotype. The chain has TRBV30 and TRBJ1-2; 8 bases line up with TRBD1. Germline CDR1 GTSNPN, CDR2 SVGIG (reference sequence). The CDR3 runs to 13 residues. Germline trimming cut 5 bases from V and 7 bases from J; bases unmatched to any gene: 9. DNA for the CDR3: TGTGCCTGGTCCCCGACAGGGGCGGGTGGCTACACCTTC. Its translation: CAWSPTGAGGYTF.

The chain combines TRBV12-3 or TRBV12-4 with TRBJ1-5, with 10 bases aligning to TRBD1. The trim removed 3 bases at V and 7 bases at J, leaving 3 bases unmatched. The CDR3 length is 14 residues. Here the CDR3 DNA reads TGTGCCAGCAGTTTCGGGACAGGGGTGCAGCCCCAGCATTTT. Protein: CASSFGTGVQPQHF.

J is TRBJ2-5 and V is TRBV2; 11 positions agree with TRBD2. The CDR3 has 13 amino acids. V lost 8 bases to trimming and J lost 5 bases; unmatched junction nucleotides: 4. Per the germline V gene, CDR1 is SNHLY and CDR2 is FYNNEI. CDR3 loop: CASGPSGRETQYF. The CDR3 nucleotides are TGTGCCAGCGGACCTAGCGGGAGGGAGACCCAGTACTTC.